A single sample is the source of the 2 T cell receptor beta chains below, sequenced in a study of blood T cells in healthy people across ages. Combining a sample-barcoded 5' primer with a J-beta primer mix, a second PCR ran for 7 to 11 cycles. TCRdb reanalysed the 5' RACE reads using MiXCR and keeps one entry per CDR3 protein. The sample gives fewer than 900,000 distinct CDR3 sequences, roughly 47% of which show up once; about 20% is in the top ten. Sequencing used blood. The source is a woman aged 55 to 70 in good health.

The rearrangement joins TRBV10-3 to TRBJ1-2, with TRBD1 identical over 11 bases. From germline, CDR1 is ENHRY and CDR2 SYGVKD. V trimming: 3 bases; J trimming: 10 bases; junction bases outside the gene matches: 10. The CDR3 has 15 amino acids. The DNA for the CDR3 is TGTGCCATCAGTGAAACCGGGACAGGGGGTCTAGACTACACCTTC. Translating gives CAISETGTGGLDYTF.

The V and J genes are TRBV9 and TRBJ2-7, with 8 bases lining up with TRBD1. This CDR3 contains 15 residues. V trimming: 3 bases; J trimming: 2 bases; junction bases outside the gene matches: 7. CDR1 is SGDLS, CDR2 YYNGEE, per germline. The CDR3 is CASSGDRGKPYEQYF. For the CDR3, the DNA is TGTGCCAGCAGCGGAGACAGGGGCAAGCCCTACGAGCAGTACTTC. The variable domain in full, completed from reference TRBV9 and TRBJ2-7, reads DSGVTQTPKHLITATGQRVTLRCSPRSGDLSVYWYQQSLDQGLQFLIQYYNGEERAKGNILERFSAQQFPDLHSELNLSSLELGDSALYFCASSGDRGKPYEQYFGPGTRLTVT.